These 19 T cell receptor beta chains originate from one sample sequenced in a study of CD8 T cells in Susac syndrome. Roughly 0.45 to 1 ug RNA was reverse transcribed with random hexamers. TCRdb re-called the immunoSEQ multiplex PCR reads through MiXCR, storing one row per CDR3 protein. The repertoire holds more than 200,000 distinct CDR3 sequences, with over 90% as singletons. Input material: CD4+ T cells from PBMCs. The source of these receptors is a human donor with Susac syndrome.

This chain connects TRBV28 to TRBJ1-5, with D perhaps matching TRBD1 (6 bases). V lost 2 bases and J lost 1, with 12 bases in between. Germline V gene sequence: CDR1 MDHEN, CDR2 SYDVKM. CDR3 length: 16 residues. The CDR3 nucleotides are TGTGCCAGCAGTTTACTGTACGGACAGAGCAATCAGCCCCAGCATTTT. Translating gives CASSLLYGQSNQPQHF.

This chain links TRBV9 with TRBJ2-4, with 8 bases fitting TRBD2. The J segment lost 5 bases and the V segment lost 0 bases, leaving 4 bases of the junction unmatched. The CDR3 length is 15 residues. CDR1 and CDR2 (germline): SGDLS, YYNGEE. DNA for the CDR3: TGTGCCAGCAGCGTAGGAGCGGGGGCGGAAAACATTCAGTACTTC. As protein: CASSVGAGAENIQYF.

The chain carries TRBV12-3 or TRBV12-4 and TRBJ2-7; 8 bases align to TRBD1. With V trimmed by 3 bases and J by 3 bases, 10 bases remained unmatched. The CDR3 contains 16 residues. The CDR3 loop reads CASSLSGAGGLYEQYF. The CDR3 bases are TGTGCCAGCAGTTTGAGCGGAGCAGGGGGCCTCTACGAGCAGTACTTC.

This chain joins TRBV10-3 and TRBJ2-5; the D gene is possibly TRBD2 (6 bases). The CDR3 covers 14 residues. In germline, CDR1 is ENHRY, CDR2 SYGVKD. Trimming shortened V by 2 bases and J by 5 bases, and 12 bases separated the two germline ends. The CDR3 region has the DNA TGTGCCATCAGTGAGCCGACTAGTGCTGAGACCCAGTACTTC. Its translation: CAISEPTSAETQYF.

The CDR3 region has the DNA TGTGCCAGCAGCCGTTCGGGGATTGAGCAGTTCTTC. This codes for CASSRSGIEQFF. The chain employs TRBV7-6 and TRBJ2-1; tentative D call: TRBD2 (5 bases). Between the trimmed V and J ends, which lost 5 bases and 9 bases, there was a span of 11 bases. This CDR3 is 12 amino acids long. Per germline, CDR1 SGHVS and CDR2 FNYEAQ.

V usage is TRBV29-1 and J usage is TRBJ2-1; TRBD1 matches at 7 bases. The germline CDR1 and CDR2 sequences are SQVTM and ANQGSEA. The CDR3 is 12 residues long. V was clipped by 7 bases and J by 7 bases; unmatched bases: 7. The CDR3 spells CSGSTGKNEQFF. The CDR3 DNA reads TGCAGCGGCTCGACAGGGAAAAATGAGCAGTTCTTC.

The chain uses TRBV5-4 and TRBJ2-7; TRBD1 agrees at 8 bases. CDR3 length: 15 amino acids. V dropped 0 bases and J dropped 5; count of bases not matched to a gene: 7. Germline CDR1 and CDR2: SGHNT and YYREEE (reference sequence). CDR3 DNA sequence: TGTGCCAGCAGCTTGGAGGACAGGGTAAGGGACGAGCAGTACTTC. This sequence encodes CASSLEDRVRDEQYF. Full variable domain (rest looked up from reference TRBV5-4 and TRBJ2-7): ETGVTQSPTHLIKTRGQQVTLRCSSQSGHNTVSWYQQALGQGPQFIFQYYREEENGRGNFPPRFSGLQFPNYSSELNVNALELDDSALYLCASSLEDRVRDEQYFGPGTRLTVT.

This clonotype has a single count. The chain couples TRBV6-5 to TRBJ1-1; D gene unclear. Per the germline V gene, CDR1 is MNHEY and CDR2 is SVGAGI. The CDR3 is 18 amino acids. Trimming pared 0 bases from V and 0 bases from J, leaving 17 bases between. As DNA, the CDR3 is TGTGCCAGCAGTTACTCCACCGACGGTCTTGACTTGAACACTGAAGCTTTCTTT. Translated: CASSYSTDGLDLNTEAFF.

V gene TRBV5-6 combines with J gene TRBJ1-6; D gene uncertain. Germline loops: CDR1 SGHDT, CDR2 YYEEEE. Trimming removed 4 bases at V and 9 bases at J, with 20 bases between. The CDR3 runs to 16 residues. The chain's CDR3 is CASSVPLLEGGSPLHF. CDR3 sequence (DNA): TGTGCCAGCAGCGTCCCCTTGTTAGAGGGTGGTTCACCCCTCCACTTT.

The genes are TRBV9 and TRBJ2-1; unclear D gene. Between the trimmed V and J ends, which lost 2 bases and 0 bases, there was a span of 6 bases. The CDR3 is 14 residues long. The V gene's germline CDR1 is SGDLS and CDR2 YYNGEE. The CDR3 spells CASSVGFSYNEQFF. In nucleotides, the CDR3 is TGTGCCAGCAGCGTGGGGTTCTCCTACAATGAGCAGTTCTTC.

The CDR3 DNA follows: TGTGCCAGCAGTTACAATGTGAACTATGGCTACACCTTC. Protein sequence: CASSYNVNYGYTF. The V gene is TRBV6-2 or TRBV6-3, the J gene TRBJ1-2; D is uncertain. The CDR3 spans 13 residues. Trimming removed 2 bases from V and 2 bases from J, with 6 bases in between. Germline CDR1 MNHEY, CDR2 SVGEGT.

The chain joins TRBV19 to TRBJ1-2; TRBD1 agrees at 9 bases. The germline V gene encodes CDR1 LNHDA and CDR2 SQIVND (reference sequence). This CDR3 region has 17 residues. V trimming: 7 bases; J trimming: 4 bases; junction bases outside the gene matches: 16. In DNA, the CDR3 is TGTGCCAGTAAGAAGGGGAAACAGGGGGCGCTTAGCTATGGCTACACCTTC. Its translation: CASKKGKQGALSYGYTF.

V is TRBV3-1 and J is TRBJ2-7; D remains ambiguous. CDR3 size: 15 residues. Germline loops: CDR1 LGHDT, CDR2 YNNKEL (reference sequence). Trimming pared 1 base from V and 2 bases from J, leaving 12 bases between. The DNA of the CDR3 is TGTGCCAGCAGCCAAGTTGCTCTATCGACCTACGAGCAGTACTTC. Protein sequence: CASSQVALSTYEQYF.

This clonotype was seen more than once but under ten times. The V and J genes are TRBV7-2 and TRBJ2-2; D not certain. The CDR3 is 14 residues long. Germline V gene sequence: CDR1 SGHTA, CDR2 FQGNSA. V lost 3 bases, J lost 4 bases, and 9 bases lay in between. CDR3 in DNA: TGTGCCAGCAGCTTCTATTCTGGCACCGGGGAGCTGTTTTTT. It specifies CASSFYSGTGELFF.

This chain links TRBV3-1 with TRBJ2-1; 9 bases match TRBD2. There are 17 residues in the CDR3. J gave up 8 bases and V 2 bases, and 13 bases lay outside the gene matches. From germline, CDR1 is LGHDT and CDR2 YNNKEL (reference sequence). CDR3 sequence reads: CASSQRPSGVDMDEQFF. The CDR3, as DNA: TGTGCCAGCAGCCAACGGCCTAGCGGGGTGGATATGGATGAGCAGTTCTTC.

The V call is TRBV4-2, the J call TRBJ1-1; no firm D call. Germline values: CDR1 LGHNA, CDR2 YNFKEQ. V was cut by 2 bases and J by 5 bases, with 9 bases left in between. The length of the CDR3 is 13 residues. This CDR3 reads CASSQIQDTEAFF. The DNA for the CDR3 is TGTGCCAGCAGCCAAATCCAGGATACTGAAGCTTTCTTT.

This chain connects TRBV30 to TRBJ2-5; D remains ambiguous. The CDR3 spans 12 residues. From germline, CDR1 is GTSNPN and CDR2 SVGIG (reference sequence). Deletions cut 5 bases from V and 1 base from J, with 8 bases between. The CDR3 is CAWERAQETQYF. CDR3 DNA: TGTGCCTGGGAAAGGGCCCAAGAGACCCAGTACTTC.

The chain carries TRBV20-1 and TRBJ1-2; unclear D gene. V shed 3 bases and J shed 0 bases, with 8 bases lying between them. The germline V gene encodes CDR1 DFQATT and CDR2 SNEGSKA (reference sequence). The CDR3 consists of 13 residues. The CDR3 bases are TGCAGTGCTAGTCTGACTGCTAACTATGGCTACACCTTC. This sequence encodes CSASLTANYGYTF.

The rearrangement joins TRBV20-1 to TRBJ2-5; 8 nucleotides align to TRBD1. J was trimmed by 7 bases and V by 6 bases; bases with no gene match: 13. The CDR3 length is 14 residues. CDR1 is DFQATT, CDR2 SNEGSKA, per germline (reference sequence). CDR3 coding DNA: TGCAGTGCCCATCCCGGGACAGGCCGCGGGACCCAGTACTTC. Its translation is CSAHPGTGRGTQYF.